Presented here are 27 T cell receptor beta chains from one specimen sequenced in a study of cytomegalovirus exposure and HLA in healthy donors. Clones were read by immunoSEQ multiplex PCR, and TCRdb kept only the in-frame ones, dropping some. The data hold fewer than 350,000 clones, with approximately 88% observed a single time. Material: PBMCs. Receptors were obtained from a woman aged 18-30 years in good health and CMV-seronegative.

This chain uses TRBV2 with TRBJ2-5; 8 bases map to TRBD2. This CDR3 has 14 amino acids. J was trimmed by 3 bases and V by 6 bases; bases with no gene match: 6. Per germline, CDR1 SNHLY and CDR2 FYNNEI. The CDR3 is CASRPTSGEETQYF. CDR3 in DNA: TGTGCCAGCAGGCCTACTAGCGGAGAAGAGACCCAGTACTTC.

The gene calls are TRBV28 and TRBJ1-4; D gene ambiguous. With 6 bases removed from V and 4 bases from J, the gap between germline ends came to 15 bases. Per germline, CDR1 MDHEN and CDR2 SYDVKM. CDR3 size: 15 residues. The CDR3 here is CASRSDRTNNEKLFF. The CDR3 region has the DNA TGTGCCAGCAGAAGTGACCGCACTAATAATGAAAAACTGTTTTTT. The full variable domain, in which reference TRBV28 and TRBJ1-4 provide the parts outside the CDR3, is DVKVTQSSRYLVKRTGEKVFLECVQDMDHENMFWYRQDPGLGLRLIYFSYDVKMKEKGDIPEGYSVSREKKERFSLILESASTNQTSMYLCASRSDRTNNEKLFFGSGTQLSVL.

The rearrangement uses TRBV29-1 and TRBJ2-1; the match to TRBD2 covers 12 bases. The CDR3 contains 14 residues. V was pared by 6 bases and J by 7 bases, with 7 bases of the junction left unmatched. CDR1 and CDR2 from the germline V gene are SQVTM and ANQGSEA. The chain's CDR3 is CSVLRTSGKNEQFF. The CDR3 DNA follows: TGCAGCGTCCTTAGGACTAGCGGGAAGAATGAGCAGTTCTTC.

The chain is built from TRBV2 and TRBJ1-2; TRBD1 is a possible D gene (5 bases). Trimming took off 1 base at V and 6 bases at J, with 12 bases between the two ends. The CDR3 is 14 residues long. Germline lookup yields CDR1 SNHLY and CDR2 FYNNEI. The CDR3 sequence: CASSEGRGFNGYTF. CDR3 coding DNA: TGTGCCAGCAGTGAAGGGAGGGGTTTTAATGGCTACACCTTC. Drawing the rest from reference TRBV2 and TRBJ1-2, the complete variable domain is EPEVTQTPSHQVTQMGQEVILRCVPISNHLYFYWYRQILGQKVEFLVSFYNNEISEKSEIFDDQFSVERPDGSNFTLKIRSTKLEDSAMYFCASSEGRGFNGYTFGSGTRLTVV.

This clone was seen just once. This chain connects TRBV5-4 to TRBJ2-7; D is possibly TRBD2 (5 bases). The CDR3 loop spans 15 amino acids. Looked up from germline, CDR1 is SGHNT and CDR2 is YYREEE (reference sequence). Trimming stripped 1 base from V and 4 bases from J, with 15 bases between. Here the CDR3 reads CASSLSWELAYEQYF. The CDR3 DNA reads TGTGCCAGCAGCTTGAGTTGGGAGCTCGCGTACGAGCAGTACTTC.

V usage is TRBV7-2 and J usage is TRBJ2-6; maybe TRBD2 (6 bases). Germline V gives CDR1 SGHTA, CDR2 FQGNSA. The CDR3 is made up of 15 amino acids. V was pared by 5 bases and J by 2 bases, with 10 bases between. In DNA form, the CDR3 reads TGTGCCAGCAGCCGGGGGTCGACTGGGGCCAACGTCCTGACTTTC. It codes for CASSRGSTGANVLTF.

This chain links TRBV19 with TRBJ2-1; D remains unclear. The germline gives CDR1 LNHDA, CDR2 SQIVND (reference sequence). The V end was cut by 1 base, the J end by 3 bases, with 13 bases between. CDR3 length equals 16 residues. As DNA, the CDR3 is TGTGCCAGTAGTATAGCGGTGTCAAAAGACTACAATGAGCAGTTCTTC. It yields the protein CASSIAVSKDYNEQFF.

The J gene is TRBJ2-1, the V gene TRBV6-1, with TRBD2 matching over 13 bases. Germline V gene data show CDR1 as MNHNS and CDR2 as SASEGT. Losses at the gene ends were 8 bases for V and 3 bases for J; bases not matched to a gene: 4. The CDR3 is made up of 15 amino acids. The CDR3 region has the DNA TGTGCCAGCCACCGGACTAGCGGGAGCTACAATGAGCAGTTCTTC. Amino acid sequence: CASHRTSGSYNEQFF.

This clone was detected only once. One junction end disagrees with the germline gene, perhaps due to a read error. The genes are TRBV7-7 and TRBJ2-1; the match to TRBD2 covers 7 bases. CDR1 is SSHAT and CDR2 is FNYEAQ in the germline V gene (reference sequence). CDR3 length: 17 amino acids. The CDR3 coding sequence is TGTGCTAGCAGCTTAGGACTCGTAGCGGGCATAAACAATGAGCAGTTCTTC. Amino acids: CASSLGLVAGINNEQFF.

The J gene is TRBJ1-1, the V gene TRBV29-1; D is possibly TRBD1 (5 bases). Trimming cost V 0 bases and J 1 base, with 18 bases left between them. The CDR3 covers 17 residues. Germline values: CDR1 SQVTM, CDR2 ANQGSEA. CDR3 region: CSVEDLGSQGSNTEAFF. The DNA of the CDR3 is TGCAGCGTTGAAGATTTGGGGTCTCAGGGTTCGAACACTGAAGCTTTCTTT.

The V and J genes are TRBV7-6 and TRBJ2-2; 10 bases align to TRBD2. Germline V gene lookup returns CDR1 SGHVS and CDR2 FNYEAQ. The CDR3 sequence is 15 residues long. Trimming took 5 bases from V and 9 from J; bases not matched to a gene: 9. The CDR3, as DNA: TGTGCCAGCAGCCCCGGGACTAGCGCCCAGTGGGAGCTGTTTTTT. Translating gives CASSPGTSAQWELFF. Full variable domain (missing parts from reference TRBV7-6 and TRBJ2-2): GAGVSQSPRYKVTKRGQDVALRCDPISGHVSLYWYRQALGQGPEFLTYFNYEAQQDKSGLPNDRFSAERPEGSISTLTIQRTEQRDSAMYRCASSPGTSAQWELFFGEGSRLTVL.

The chain couples TRBV30 to TRBJ1-2, with D uncertain. Per the germline V gene, CDR1 is GTSNPN and CDR2 is SVGIG (reference sequence). V was cut by 0 bases and J by 0 bases, with 11 bases left in between. The CDR3 is 15 residues long. The CDR3 region has the DNA TGTGCCTGGAGTGTGCGTTACCCGCCTAACTATGGCTACACCTTC. Translation gives CAWSVRYPPNYGYTF.

The gene calls are TRBV5-1 and TRBJ2-3, with 7 bases identical to TRBD2. Trimming took 0 bases from V and 5 from J; bases not matched to a gene: 9. This CDR3 is built from 16 residues. Germline CDR1 and CDR2: SGHRS and YFSETQ. The CDR3 is CASSLVGSAGVDTQYF. The CDR3, as DNA: TGCGCCAGCAGCTTGGTGGGTAGCGCGGGAGTAGATACGCAGTATTTT.

This chain joins TRBV6-6 and TRBJ1-5; TRBD1 agrees at 10 bases. Germline loops: CDR1 MNHNY, CDR2 SVGAGI (reference sequence). The V gene end was trimmed by 5 bases and the J gene end by 0 bases; junction bases not matched to a gene: 4. The CDR3 length is 16 residues. CDR3 amino acids: CASSGQGDYSNQPQHF. The CDR3 DNA sequence: TGTGCCAGCAGTGGACAGGGGGATTATAGCAATCAGCCCCAGCATTTT.

The genes are TRBV10-3 and TRBJ2-1; the match to TRBD2 covers 9 bases. This CDR3 spans 17 amino acids. V was clipped by 0 bases and J by 10 bases; unmatched bases: 13. Germline lookup yields CDR1 ENHRY and CDR2 SYGVKD. CDR3 DNA sequence: TGTGCCATCAGTGAGTCGAGTAGCGGGGGTGGTGGGATAGAGCAGTTCTTC. It yields the protein CAISESSSGGGGIEQFF.

This chain links TRBV28 with TRBJ2-4, with 10 bases lining up with TRBD2. V shed 1 base, J shed 7 bases, and the junction held 13 bases outside the gene matches. The CDR3 spans 18 residues. Per germline, CDR1 MDHEN and CDR2 SYDVKM. The CDR3, as DNA: TGTGCCAGCAGTTTATTCGCCCTAGCGGGAGTTAGTAAGAACATTCAGTACTTC. Its protein is CASSLFALAGVSKNIQYF.

The chain couples TRBV7-9 to TRBJ2-7; 7 positions match TRBD1. The V segment lost 5 bases and the J segment 3 bases; nucleotides outside the gene matches: 7. This CDR3 has 14 residues. CDR1 is SEHNR, CDR2 FQNEAQ, per germline (reference sequence). In nucleotides, the CDR3 is TGTGCCAGCAGCGCCCCGGGACAGCTCTACGAGCAGTACTTC. Encoded protein: CASSAPGQLYEQYF.

This sequence joins TRBV7-9 and TRBJ2-7; tentative D call: TRBD2 (5 bases). V lost 4 bases and J 1 base, leaving 14 bases between the germline ends. Germline V gene sequence: CDR1 SEHNR, CDR2 FQNEAQ (reference sequence). This CDR3 is 15 amino acids long. CDR3 amino acids: CASSSSDGLSYEQYF. CDR3 nucleotide sequence: TGTGCCAGCAGCTCATCGGACGGACTTTCCTACGAGCAGTACTTC. Together with reference TRBV7-9 and TRBJ2-7, the CDR3 gives the full variable domain: DTGVSQNPRHKITKRGQNVTFRCDPISEHNRLYWYRQTLGQGPEFLTYFQNEAQLEKSRLLSDRFSAERPKGSFSTLEIQRTEQGDSAMYLCASSSSDGLSYEQYFGPGTRLTVT.

This clone has a handful of counts. The chain employs TRBV2 and TRBJ1-4; TRBD1 is a possible D gene (5 bases). The CDR3 contains 13 residues. Germline V gives CDR1 SNHLY, CDR2 FYNNEI. With 4 bases removed from V and 6 bases from J, the gap between germline ends came to 9 bases. CDR3 bases: TGTGCCAGCAGTGGAGAGACAGATGAAAAACTGTTTTTT. It specifies CASSGETDEKLFF.

The chain joins TRBV27 to TRBJ1-1; the match to TRBD1 covers 9 bases. CDR1 is MNHEY and CDR2 is SMNVEV in the germline V gene (reference sequence). The CDR3 has 13 amino acids. Trimming took 7 bases from V and 5 from J; bases not matched to a gene: 5. This chain's CDR3 is CASTDRGRTEAFF. The CDR3, as DNA: TGTGCCAGCACGGACAGGGGTAGGACTGAAGCTTTCTTT.

The chain has TRBV5-4 and TRBJ1-2, with TRBD1 identical over 8 bases. J gave up 3 bases and V 5 bases, and 9 bases lay outside the gene matches. Germline V gene lookup returns CDR1 SGHNT and CDR2 YYREEE (reference sequence). The CDR3 consists of 15 residues. The CDR3 DNA follows: TGTGCCAGCAGGTTCACGACAGGGGAAGACTATGGCTACACCTTC. It is translated as CASRFTTGEDYGYTF.

This chain joins TRBV28 and TRBJ2-1; TRBD2 aligns across 7 bases. The J segment lost 4 bases and the V segment lost 4 bases, leaving 7 bases of the junction unmatched. The CDR3 is 15 amino acids. Looked up from germline, CDR1 is MDHEN and CDR2 is SYDVKM. Written as DNA, the CDR3 is TGTGCCAGCAGTTCTGTGGGAGCGGGGTACAATGAGCAGTTCTTC. This sequence encodes CASSSVGAGYNEQFF.

The chain uses TRBV12-5 and TRBJ2-7; a possible D gene is TRBD2 (6 bases). CDR1 is LGHNT and CDR2 is FRNRAP in the germline V gene. The CDR3 contains 11 residues. The V end was cut by 10 bases, the J end by 6 bases, with 13 bases between. CDR3 sequence: CATGWGLEQYF. Written as DNA, the CDR3 is TGTGCTACAGGCTGGGGACTCGAGCAGTACTTC.

This clone appeared once. V usage is TRBV5-1 and J usage is TRBJ2-2; 8 bases align to TRBD1. Looked up from germline, CDR1 is SGHRS and CDR2 is YFSETQ. This CDR3 is 15 amino acids long. The ends lost 7 bases at V and 2 bases at J; junction bases unmatched: 7. The CDR3 region has the DNA TGCGCCAGCGGCAGGGGGCAGGAAAACACCGGGGAGCTGTTTTTT. It is translated as CASGRGQENTGELFF. Complete variable domain (other parts from reference TRBV5-1 and TRBJ2-2): KAGVTQTPRYLIKTRGQQVTLSCSPISGHRSVSWYQQTPGQGLQFLFEYFSETQRNKGNFPGRFSGRQFSNSRSEMNVSTLELGDSALYLCASGRGQENTGELFFGEGSRLTVL.

The chain carries TRBV6-1 and TRBJ2-7; 7 bases are shared with TRBD2. The CDR3 runs to 15 residues. Germline V gene lookup returns CDR1 MNHNS and CDR2 SASEGT. Trimming at V came to 1 base and at J to 3 bases, leaving 6 bases not matched to a gene. The CDR3 nucleotides are TGTGCCAGCAGTGAAGGGCGGGGGTCGGTCTACGAGCAGTACTTC. This translates into CASSEGRGSVYEQYF.

This clone was found once. The chain uses TRBV5-1 and TRBJ1-1, with TRBD1 as a possible D gene (6 bases). Trimming left V 0 bases short and J 0 bases short, with 15 bases between. The germline V gene has CDR1 SGHRS and CDR2 YFSETQ. This CDR3 spans 17 amino acids. The CDR3 region has the DNA TGCGCCAGCAGCTTGGTTGGGAGGGGGAGGATGAACACTGAAGCTTTCTTT. Its protein is CASSLVGRGRMNTEAFF.

The chain couples TRBV7-2 to TRBJ2-7; a possible D gene is TRBD1 (5 bases). In germline, CDR1 is SGHTA, CDR2 FQGNSA. The ends were cut back, 1 base at V and 3 bases at J, with 10 bases in the middle. CDR3 length: 14 amino acids. The CDR3 here is CASSLVPGNYEQYF. The CDR3 bases are TGTGCCAGCAGCTTAGTACCAGGGAACTACGAGCAGTACTTC.